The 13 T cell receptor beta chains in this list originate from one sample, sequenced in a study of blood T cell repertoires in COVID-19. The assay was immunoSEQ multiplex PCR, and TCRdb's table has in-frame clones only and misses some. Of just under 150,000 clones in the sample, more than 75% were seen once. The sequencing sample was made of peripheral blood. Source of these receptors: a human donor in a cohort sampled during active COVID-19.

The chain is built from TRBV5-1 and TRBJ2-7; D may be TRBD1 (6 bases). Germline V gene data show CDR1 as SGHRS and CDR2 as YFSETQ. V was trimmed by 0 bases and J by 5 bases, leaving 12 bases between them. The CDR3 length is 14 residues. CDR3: CASSLAQGTHEQYF. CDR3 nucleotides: TGCGCCAGCAGCTTGGCACAGGGAACCCACGAGCAGTACTTC.

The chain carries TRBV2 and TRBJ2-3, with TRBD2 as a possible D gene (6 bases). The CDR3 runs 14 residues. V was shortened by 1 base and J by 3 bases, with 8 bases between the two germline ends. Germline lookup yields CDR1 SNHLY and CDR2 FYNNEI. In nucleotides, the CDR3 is TGTGCCAGCAGTGAAGGGCGGGGAACAGATACGCAGTATTTT. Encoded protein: CASSEGRGTDTQYF.

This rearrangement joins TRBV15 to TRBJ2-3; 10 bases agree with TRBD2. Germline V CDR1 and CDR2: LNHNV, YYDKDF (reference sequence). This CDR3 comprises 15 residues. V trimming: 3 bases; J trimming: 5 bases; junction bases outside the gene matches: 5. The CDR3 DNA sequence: TGTGCCACCAGCAGGGTAGCGGGAGGTGGAGATACGCAGTATTTT. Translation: CATSRVAGGGDTQYF. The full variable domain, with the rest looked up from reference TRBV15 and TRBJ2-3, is DAMVIQNPRYQVTQFGKPVTLSCSQTLNHNVMYWYQQKSSQAPKLLFHYYDKDFNNEADTPDNFQSRRPNTSFCFLDIRSPGLGDTAMYLCATSRVAGGGDTQYFGPGTRLTVL.

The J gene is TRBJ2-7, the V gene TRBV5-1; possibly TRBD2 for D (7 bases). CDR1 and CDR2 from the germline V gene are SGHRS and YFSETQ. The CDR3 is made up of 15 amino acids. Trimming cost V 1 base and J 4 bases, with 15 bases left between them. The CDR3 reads CASSLSRGAGYEQYF. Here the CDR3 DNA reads TGCGCCAGCAGCTTGTCCCGGGGGGCGGGGTACGAGCAGTACTTC.

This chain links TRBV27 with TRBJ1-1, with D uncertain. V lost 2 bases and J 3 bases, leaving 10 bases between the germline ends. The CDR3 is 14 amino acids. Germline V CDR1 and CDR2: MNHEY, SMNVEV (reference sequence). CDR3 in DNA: TGTGCCAGCAGTTTAGCACTCCAGGACACTGAAGCTTTCTTT. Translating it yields CASSLALQDTEAFF.

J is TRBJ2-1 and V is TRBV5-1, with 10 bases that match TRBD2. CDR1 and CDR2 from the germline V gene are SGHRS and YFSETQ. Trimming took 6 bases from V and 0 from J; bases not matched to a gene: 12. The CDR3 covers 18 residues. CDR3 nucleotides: TGCGCCAGCAAGCGTAATAGCGGGGGGACAAGCTCCTACAATGAGCAGTTCTTC. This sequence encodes CASKRNSGGTSSYNEQFF.

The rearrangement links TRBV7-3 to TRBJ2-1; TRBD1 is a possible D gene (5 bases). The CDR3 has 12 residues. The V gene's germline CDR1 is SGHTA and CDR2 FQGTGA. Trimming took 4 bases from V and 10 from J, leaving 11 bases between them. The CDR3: CASSSSGREQFF. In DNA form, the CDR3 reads TGTGCCAGCAGCTCCTCAGGGCGCGAGCAGTTCTTC.

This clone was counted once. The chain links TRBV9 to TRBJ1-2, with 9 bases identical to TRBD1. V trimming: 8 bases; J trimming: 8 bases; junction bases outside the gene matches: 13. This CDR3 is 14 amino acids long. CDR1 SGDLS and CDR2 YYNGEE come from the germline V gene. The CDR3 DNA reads TGTGCCAGTGCCCGGGACAGGGTCGAAGGAGGCTACACCTTC. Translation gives CASARDRVEGGYTF.

The CDR3 DNA follows: TGTGCCACCAGCAGATCGACTGGGTCCTACAATGAGCAGTTCTTC. Translation: CATSRSTGSYNEQFF. V usage is TRBV15 and J usage is TRBJ2-1, with D unclear. Trimming removed 2 bases from V and 1 base from J, with 9 bases in between. This CDR3 has 15 amino acids. Germline-derived CDR1 and CDR2 are LNHNV and YYDKDF (reference sequence). The full variable domain, its missing parts supplied by reference TRBV15 and TRBJ2-1, is DAMVIQNPRYQVTQFGKPVTLSCSQTLNHNVMYWYQQKSSQAPKLLFHYYDKDFNNEADTPDNFQSRRPNTSFCFLDIRSPGLGDTAMYLCATSRSTGSYNEQFFGPGTRLTVL.

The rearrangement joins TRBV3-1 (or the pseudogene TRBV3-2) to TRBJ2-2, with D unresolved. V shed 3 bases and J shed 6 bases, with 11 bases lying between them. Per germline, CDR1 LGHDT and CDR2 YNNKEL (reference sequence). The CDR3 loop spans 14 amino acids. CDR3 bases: TGTGCCAGCAGCCAGTTGAGGAAGGCCGGGGAGCTGTTTTTT. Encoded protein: CASSQLRKAGELFF.

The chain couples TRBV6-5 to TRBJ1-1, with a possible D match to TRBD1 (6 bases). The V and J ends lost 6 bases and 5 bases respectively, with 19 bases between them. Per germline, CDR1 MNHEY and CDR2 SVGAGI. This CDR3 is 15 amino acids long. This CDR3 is CASSPTQGALTEAFF. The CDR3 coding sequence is TGTGCCAGCAGCCCGACACAGGGTGCCCTGACTGAAGCTTTCTTT.

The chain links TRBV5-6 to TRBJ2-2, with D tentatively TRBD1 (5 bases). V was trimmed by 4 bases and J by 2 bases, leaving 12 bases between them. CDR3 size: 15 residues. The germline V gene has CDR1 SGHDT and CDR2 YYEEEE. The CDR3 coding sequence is TGTGCCAGCAGCCCTGGGGCGTCAAACACCGGGGAGCTGTTTTTT. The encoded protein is CASSPGASNTGELFF.

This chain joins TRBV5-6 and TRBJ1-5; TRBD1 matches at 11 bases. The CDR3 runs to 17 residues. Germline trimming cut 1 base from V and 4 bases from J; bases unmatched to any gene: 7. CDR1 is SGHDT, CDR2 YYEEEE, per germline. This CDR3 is CASSLLGTGGGNQPQHF. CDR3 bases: TGTGCCAGCAGCTTGTTGGGGACAGGGGGAGGTAATCAGCCCCAGCATTTT.